The 6 T cell receptor beta chains presented below share a single source sample, sequenced in a study of shared clonotypes between healthy human individuals. Method: immunoSEQ multiplex PCR; TCRdb's copy keeps in-frame clones and lacks some. Of about 700,000 clones in the sample, approximately 79% were seen once. Specimen: memory CD4+ T cells sorted from blood. Indicated subset: CD45RA-negative fraction. The receptors here all came from a woman in her twenties or thirties in good health.

A single count supports this clone. The gene calls are TRBV29-1 and TRBJ2-3; D gene ambiguous. The CDR3 covers 15 residues. Per germline, CDR1 SQVTM and CDR2 ANQGSEA. The V end lost 4 bases, the J end lost 0 bases, and 14 bases lay between the germline ends. Written as DNA, the CDR3 is TGCAGCGTTGTATTCGGGCAGGAAAGCACAGATACGCAGTATTTT. As protein: CSVVFGQESTDTQYF.

This clone was observed a single time. The CDR3 DNA follows: TGCAGCGTTCTCTTTCCAGGGTTTCAGCCCCAGCATTTT. Translating it yields CSVLFPGFQPQHF. The rearrangement links TRBV29-1 to TRBJ1-5, with D maybe TRBD1 (5 bases). The length of the CDR3 is 13 residues. CDR1 and CDR2 (germline): SQVTM, ANQGSEA. V gave up 5 bases and J gave up 6 bases, with 14 bases separating them.

This chain uses TRBV7-9 with TRBJ1-5, with D perhaps TRBD1 (5 bases). In germline, CDR1 is SEHNR, CDR2 FQNEAQ (reference sequence). Between the trimmed V and J ends, which lost 5 bases and 5 bases, there was a span of 10 bases. CDR3 length equals 13 residues. This CDR3 reads CASSRQTDQPQHF. CDR3 coding DNA: TGTGCCAGCAGCCGACAGACCGATCAGCCCCAGCATTTT.

V is TRBV5-4 and J is TRBJ2-2; D remains ambiguous. Deletions cut 3 bases from V and 1 base from J, with 7 bases between. Germline lookup yields CDR1 SGHNT and CDR2 YYREEE (reference sequence). This CDR3 region has 14 residues. CDR3 bases: TGTGCCAGCAGCTCGCTGGAGAACACCGGGGAGCTGTTTTTT. Protein sequence: CASSSLENTGELFF.

The V gene is TRBV2, the J gene TRBJ1-5; D may be TRBD1 (5 bases). This CDR3 spans 16 amino acids. The ends were cut back, 3 bases at V and 1 base at J, with 13 bases in the middle. CDR1 and CDR2 (germline): SNHLY, FYNNEI. The DNA for the CDR3 is TGTGCCAGCAGTGATGCGTGGGGGGTGAGCAATCAGCCCCAGCATTTT. Translation: CASSDAWGVSNQPQHF.

V usage is TRBV7-2 and J usage is TRBJ1-5; 7 nucleotides align to TRBD1. Germline CDR1 SGHTA, CDR2 FQGNSA. V lost 2 bases and J lost 2; bases outside the gene matches: 3. The CDR3 runs to 15 residues. In DNA, the CDR3 is TGTGCCAGCAGCTTATTTGGGACAGGCAATCAGCCCCAGCATTTT. This translates into CASSLFGTGNQPQHF.